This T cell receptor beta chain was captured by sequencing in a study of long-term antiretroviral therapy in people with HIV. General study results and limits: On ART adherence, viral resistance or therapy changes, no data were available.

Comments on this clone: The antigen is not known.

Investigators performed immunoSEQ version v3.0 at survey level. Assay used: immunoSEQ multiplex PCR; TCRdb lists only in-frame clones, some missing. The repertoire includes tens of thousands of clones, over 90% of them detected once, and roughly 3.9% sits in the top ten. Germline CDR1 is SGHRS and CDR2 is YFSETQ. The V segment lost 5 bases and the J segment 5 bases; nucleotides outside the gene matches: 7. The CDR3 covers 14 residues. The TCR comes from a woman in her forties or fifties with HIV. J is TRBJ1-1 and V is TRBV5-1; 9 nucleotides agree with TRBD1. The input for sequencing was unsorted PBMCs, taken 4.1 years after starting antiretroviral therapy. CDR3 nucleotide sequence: TGCGCCAGCAGGGTAGACAGGGGGGTGACTGAAGCTTTCTTT. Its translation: CASRVDRGVTEAFF.